Shown below are 30 T cell receptor beta chains from a single sample sequenced in a study of type 1 regulatory T cells. These TCRs are of unknown antigen specificity. In TCRdb, the reads were re-called with MiXCR into one record per CDR3 protein. Of 20,000 to 25,000 distinct CDR3 sequences listed, around half are singletons. Material: cultured T cells, either the whole culture or a sorted T cell fraction (not recorded which). The receptors shown here come from a human donor in good health.

The genes are TRBV20-1 and TRBJ2-1; tentatively, D is TRBD1 (6 bases). The CDR3 consists of 16 residues. Per the germline V gene, CDR1 is DFQATT and CDR2 is SNEGSKA (reference sequence). V was trimmed by 6 bases and J by 9 bases, leaving 27 bases between them. The DNA of the CDR3 is TGCAGTGCGGTACGATACAGGGACCCCTTAGGGGGTGAGCAGTTCTTC. This translates into CSAVRYRDPLGGEQFF.

In its sample, this clonotype ranks as large. This chain connects TRBV4-2 to TRBJ2-5; 10 positions match TRBD2. The V gene's germline CDR1 is LGHNA and CDR2 YNFKEQ. V shed 0 bases, J shed 4 bases, and the junction held 11 bases outside the gene matches. The CDR3 spans 18 residues. CDR3 amino acids: CASSQDPRLAGGGETQYF. The DNA for the CDR3 is TGTGCCAGCAGCCAAGATCCCCGACTAGCGGGTGGCGGAGAGACCCAGTACTTC.

The table lists this clonotype with a count of one. This may come from a read error, since a much larger clone is one base off. This CDR3 fails to terminate in the conserved phenylalanine or tryptophan, so it likely reflects a read error. The chain employs TRBV4-1 and TRBJ2-7, with 9 bases identical to TRBD1. In germline, CDR1 is MGHRA, CDR2 YSYEKL. V was pared by 2 bases and J by 5 bases, with 10 bases of the junction left unmatched. The CDR3 covers 16 residues. This CDR3 reads CASSQPTGGAPNEQYI. DNA of the CDR3: TGCGCCAGCAGCCAACCTACAGGGGGCGCCCCGAACGAGCAGTACATC.

This clonotype was seen many times. This chain connects TRBV24-1 to TRBJ2-7; 8 bases fit TRBD2. Germline V CDR1 and CDR2: KGHDR, SFDVKD. V was clipped by 5 bases and J by 0 bases; unmatched bases: 2. The CDR3 loop spans 14 amino acids. CDR3: CATSGAGASYEQYF. The CDR3 nucleotides are TGTGCCACCAGTGGAGCGGGGGCCTCCTACGAGCAGTACTTC.

In this sample, this clonotype is medium-sized. This sequence joins TRBV7-2 and TRBJ1-1, with 8 bases matching TRBD1. J was trimmed by 4 bases and V by 2 bases; bases with no gene match: 6. Germline V gene lookup returns CDR1 SGHTA and CDR2 FQGNSA. This CDR3 has 15 residues. The CDR3 nucleotides read TGTGCCAGCAGCTTATTCAGGGGGCAAGGCACTGAAGCTTTCTTT. It encodes CASSLFRGQGTEAFF.

The rearrangement links TRBV18 to TRBJ1-1, with a possible D match to TRBD1 (5 bases). Germline CDR1 and CDR2: KGHSH and LQKENI. V was trimmed by 3 bases and J by 4 bases, leaving 9 bases between them. The CDR3 is 13 amino acids. The CDR3 region has the DNA TGTGCCAGCTCACCCCCGGGGCCCACTGAAGCTTTCTTT. This translates into CASSPPGPTEAFF.

The chain combines TRBV2 with TRBJ1-1, with D unclear. Germline V gives CDR1 SNHLY, CDR2 FYNNEI. The CDR3 consists of 11 residues. Trimming removed 5 bases at V and 1 base at J, with 2 bases between. The CDR3 sequence is CASSWNTEAFF. The DNA for the CDR3 is TGTGCCAGCAGTTGGAACACTGAAGCTTTCTTT.

This clonotype ranks as medium-sized. The chain employs TRBV7-2 and TRBJ2-2; D may be TRBD1 (5 bases). There are 14 residues in the CDR3. Looked up from germline, CDR1 is SGHTA and CDR2 is FQGNSA. V lost 2 bases to trimming and J lost 10 bases, with 14 bases between them. This CDR3 reads CASSLRSARVELFF. The CDR3 nucleotides read TGTGCCAGCAGCTTAAGGTCGGCCAGGGTGGAGCTGTTTTTT.

The V and J genes are TRBV7-2 and TRBJ2-3; a possible D gene is TRBD1 (5 bases). The CDR3 has 14 amino acids. Per the germline V gene, CDR1 is SGHTA and CDR2 is FQGNSA. V was cut by 5 bases and J by 4 bases, with 13 bases left in between. CDR3 nucleotide sequence: TGTGCCAGCAGCGCCCGTTGGGGCGCAGATACGCAGTATTTT. It yields the protein CASSARWGADTQYF.

This clonotype is termed medium-sized (0.01 to 0.1%). This rearrangement joins TRBV5-1 to TRBJ2-2, with 7 bases identical to TRBD2. The V and J ends lost 1 base and 4 bases, in that order; junction bases with no gene match: 4. Per germline, CDR1 SGHRS and CDR2 YFSETQ. The CDR3 runs to 15 residues. CDR3 in amino acids: CASSLTGLTTGELFF. CDR3 nucleotides: TGCGCCAGCAGCTTGACGGGACTAACCACCGGGGAGCTGTTTTTT.

This clonotype counts as medium-sized. CDR3 region: CASSLTTGGVTYGYTF. The CDR3 DNA sequence: TGCGCCAGCAGCTTAACGACAGGGGGCGTCACCTATGGCTACACCTTC. The V gene is TRBV5-1, the J gene TRBJ1-2; 10 nucleotides agree with TRBD1. This CDR3 spans 16 amino acids. V lost 2 bases to trimming and J lost 4 bases; unmatched junction nucleotides: 8. The germline V gene encodes CDR1 SGHRS and CDR2 YFSETQ.

Only a few counts were recorded for this clonotype. The V call is TRBV9, the J call TRBJ2-2; 11 bases fit TRBD2. Germline CDR1 reads SGDLS; CDR2 reads YYNGEE. The CDR3 runs to 17 residues. V lost 0 bases to trimming and J lost 5 bases; unmatched junction nucleotides: 6. CDR3 amino acids: CASSVALAGAGTGELFF. The CDR3, as DNA: TGTGCCAGCAGCGTAGCACTAGCGGGGGCAGGGACCGGGGAGCTGTTTTTT.

This clonotype was seen many times. The chain combines TRBV24-1 with TRBJ1-6; D uncertain. Per germline, CDR1 KGHDR and CDR2 SFDVKD. V lost 7 bases to trimming and J lost 7 bases, with 13 bases between them. This CDR3 is 14 amino acids long. In DNA, the CDR3 is TGTGCCACCAGGGGGTGGCTAGAAAATTCACCCCTCCACTTT. Protein product: CATRGWLENSPLHF.

The gene calls are TRBV12-3 or TRBV12-4 and TRBJ1-5; possible D gene TRBD1, 5 bases. The CDR3 contains 17 residues. V was shortened by 1 base and J by 4 bases, with 17 bases between the two germline ends. CDR3 protein: CASSLGVFRQLNQPQHF. CDR3 nucleotide sequence: TGTGCCAGCAGTTTAGGTGTTTTCCGACAGTTAAATCAGCCCCAGCATTTT.

The V gene is TRBV27, the J gene TRBJ2-5, with 10 bases lining up with TRBD1. The CDR3 length is 15 residues. With V trimmed by 3 bases and J by 4 bases, 5 bases remained unmatched. Germline V lookup: CDR1 MNHEY, CDR2 SMNVEV (reference sequence). The CDR3 region has the DNA TGTGCCAGCAGTTTCGGGACAGGGGTAGGAGAGACCCAGTACTTC. Its protein is CASSFGTGVGETQYF.

The chain employs TRBV5-1 and TRBJ2-7, with 7 nucleotides matching TRBD2. The V gene end was trimmed by 4 bases and the J gene end by 7 bases; junction bases not matched to a gene: 11. The CDR3 is 14 residues long. The germline V gene encodes CDR1 SGHRS and CDR2 YFSETQ. The CDR3 DNA reads as TGCGCCAGCAGCCCGGGGGGTGCGCGTGCGGAGCAGTACTTC. Translation gives CASSPGGARAEQYF.

By share, this clonotype counts as medium-sized. The V gene is TRBV12-3 or TRBV12-4, the J gene TRBJ1-2; D may be TRBD1 (5 bases). This CDR3 has 16 residues. V dropped 3 bases and J dropped 2 bases, with 16 bases sitting between them. CDR3 sequence reads: CASSFPRRGGNYGYTF. The CDR3 nucleotides are TGTGCCAGCAGTTTCCCCCGGCGCGGGGGAAACTATGGCTACACCTTC.

V is TRBV5-1 and J is TRBJ1-1; D call uncertain. Looked up from germline, CDR1 is SGHRS and CDR2 is YFSETQ. V shed 2 bases and J shed 4 bases, with 12 bases lying between them. The CDR3 has 14 amino acids. DNA of the CDR3: TGCGCCAGCAGCTTTAGCGGGCGGGGCACTGAAGCTTTCTTT. Its translation: CASSFSGRGTEAFF.

This clonotype was observed a few times. The chain recombines TRBV28 with TRBJ2-3; 10 bases agree with TRBD2. The CDR3 is made up of 15 amino acids. Germline assignment: CDR1 MDHEN and CDR2 SYDVKM. V lost 5 bases, J lost 5 bases, and 7 bases stayed unmatched. This chain's CDR3 is CASSKGLALVDTQYF. The CDR3 DNA reads TGTGCCAGCAGTAAGGGACTAGCGTTAGTAGATACGCAGTATTTT.

The chain employs TRBV19 and TRBJ2-3; TRBD1 agrees at 7 bases. Germline CDR1 reads LNHDA; CDR2 reads SQIVND (reference sequence). This CDR3 has 13 residues. Trimming at V came to 4 bases and at J to 5 bases, leaving 3 bases not matched to a gene. CDR3: CASSTNRGDTQYF. The CDR3 DNA sequence: TGTGCCAGTAGTACGAACAGGGGAGATACGCAGTATTTT.

The chain has TRBV12-5 and TRBJ1-5; D uncertain. The CDR3 consists of 15 residues. Germline V gene lookup returns CDR1 LGHNT and CDR2 FRNRAP. V lost 3 bases and J 3 bases, leaving 12 bases between the germline ends. CDR3 sequence reads: CASGFDLLVNQPQHF. In nucleotides, the CDR3 is TGTGCTAGTGGTTTTGACCTCCTTGTCAATCAGCCCCAGCATTTT. The whole variable domain, filled in from reference TRBV12-5 and TRBJ1-5, reads DARVTQTPRHKVTEMGQEVTMRCQPILGHNTVFWYRQTMMQGLELLAYFRNRAPLDDSGMPKDRFSAEMPDATLATLKIQPSEPRDSAVYFCASGFDLLVNQPQHFGDGTRLSIL.

The genes are TRBV12-3 or TRBV12-4 and TRBJ2-7; 8 positions match TRBD2. The CDR3 is 15 amino acids. After removal of 1 base from V and 5 bases from J, the junction contained 7 bases not matched to a gene. The CDR3 DNA reads as TGTGCCAGCAGTTTAGGGGGACTAGTTGGCCACGAGCAGTACTTC. It encodes CASSLGGLVGHEQYF.

This clonotype was counted at least ten times. The chain couples TRBV6-1 to TRBJ1-1; D is uncertain. Germline CDR1 and CDR2: MNHNS and SASEGT. Trimming cost V 5 bases and J 6 bases, with 10 bases left between them. CDR3 size: 12 residues. The CDR3 is CASSLYRAEAFF. The CDR3, as DNA: TGTGCCAGCAGTCTGTACCGGGCTGAAGCTTTCTTT.

On this clonotype: The likely explanation is a read error, given a far larger clone one base away. The CDR3: CASSSGQGGWTGELYF. The CDR3 bases are TGTGCCAGCAGCTCCGGACAGGGTGGTTGGACCGGGGAGCTGTATTTT. The chain is built from TRBV7-2 and TRBJ2-3, with 8 nucleotides matching TRBD1. The CDR3 is made up of 16 amino acids. Germline values: CDR1 SGHTA, CDR2 FQGNSA. Trimming removed 4 bases from V and 14 bases from J; junction bases left unmatched: 20.

V and J are TRBV12-3 or TRBV12-4 and TRBJ1-1; unclear D gene. Trimming removed 8 bases from V and 3 bases from J, with 13 bases in between. This CDR3 contains 13 residues. CDR3 residues: CASQNYGDTEAFF. The CDR3 bases are TGTGCCAGCCAAAATTACGGGGACACTGAAGCTTTCTTT.

This clonotype was observed at least ten times. Here the CDR3 reads CASSRTDNEQFF. The CDR3 DNA follows: TGTGCCAGCTCACGTACTGACAATGAGCAGTTCTTC. This chain uses TRBV18 with TRBJ2-1; D is ambiguous. Germline CDR1 reads KGHSH; CDR2 reads LQKENI. The CDR3 runs to 12 residues. V lost 4 bases and J 5 bases, leaving 6 bases between the germline ends.

In its sample, this clonotype is medium-sized. This chain joins TRBV5-1 and TRBJ2-6; D not certain. CDR1 is SGHRS and CDR2 is YFSETQ in the germline V gene. V dropped 5 bases and J dropped 1 base, with 7 bases sitting between them. The CDR3 length is 14 residues. This CDR3 reads CASRGLSGANVLTF. In DNA form, the CDR3 reads TGCGCCAGCAGAGGGCTTTCTGGGGCCAACGTCCTGACTTTC.

For the CDR3, the DNA is TGTGCCAGCAGCTTAGGACAGTTGCTCTCTGGAAACACCATATATTTT. This sequence encodes CASSLGQLLSGNTIYF. The chain links TRBV7-6 to TRBJ1-3; tentative D call: TRBD1 (5 bases). The germline V gene encodes CDR1 SGHVS and CDR2 FNYEAQ. V lost 1 base and J lost 0, with 10 bases in between. CDR3 length equals 16 residues. The full variable domain, completed using reference TRBV7-6 and TRBJ1-3, is GAGVSQSPRYKVTKRGQDVALRCDPISGHVSLYWYRQALGQGPEFLTYFNYEAQQDKSGLPNDRFSAERPEGSISTLTIQRTEQRDSAMYRCASSLGQLLSGNTIYFGEGSWLTVV.

This clonotype was seen a handful of times. The rearrangement links TRBV3-1 to TRBJ2-2, with D possibly being TRBD1 (6 bases). Per the germline V gene, CDR1 is LGHDT and CDR2 is YNNKEL (reference sequence). There are 15 residues in the CDR3. V was shortened by 1 base and J by 7 bases, with 13 bases between the two germline ends. CDR3 region: CASSQVTGSGGELFF. As DNA, the CDR3 is TGTGCCAGCAGCCAAGTGACAGGTTCCGGCGGGGAGCTGTTTTTT. Combining the CDR3 with reference TRBV3-1 and TRBJ2-2 gives the whole variable domain DTAVSQTPKYLVTQMGNDKSIKCEQNLGHDTMYWYKQDSKKFLKIMFSYNNKELIINETVPNRFSPKSPDKAHLNLHINSLELGDSAVYFCASSQVTGSGGELFFGEGSRLTVL.

The chain joins TRBV5-1 to TRBJ1-2; D is unresolved. The germline V and J ends were trimmed by 0 bases and 7 bases, with 13 bases remaining between them. This CDR3 spans 14 amino acids. Germline V gene data show CDR1 as SGHRS and CDR2 as YFSETQ. The CDR3 loop reads CASSLAYGDPGYTF. The CDR3 DNA sequence: TGCGCCAGCAGCTTGGCCTATGGAGACCCTGGCTACACCTTC.